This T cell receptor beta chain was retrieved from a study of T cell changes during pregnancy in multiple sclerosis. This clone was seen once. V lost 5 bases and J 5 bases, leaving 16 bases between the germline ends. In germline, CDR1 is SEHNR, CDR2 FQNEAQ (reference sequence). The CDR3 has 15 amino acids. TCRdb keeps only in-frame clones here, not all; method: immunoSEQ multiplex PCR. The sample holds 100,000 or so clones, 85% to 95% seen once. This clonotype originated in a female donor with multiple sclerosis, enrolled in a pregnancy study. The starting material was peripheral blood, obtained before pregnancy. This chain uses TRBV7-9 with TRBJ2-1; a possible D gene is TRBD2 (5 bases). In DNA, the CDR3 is TGTGCCAGCAGCCCCCGGGGAGCGCAAAACAATGAGCAGTTCTTC. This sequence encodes CASSPRGAQNNEQFF.